A single sample gave rise to the 16 T cell receptor beta chains below, sequenced in a study of control samples from healthy donors and cancer patients. Sequenced by immunoSEQ multiplex PCR; TCRdb stores in-frame clones only, minus some. The sample has about 160,000 clones; 96% are singletons. Material: blood. Receptors were obtained from a woman in her twenties or thirties in good health.

The chain is built from TRBV12-5 and TRBJ2-2; D perhaps matches TRBD1 (6 bases). Trimming cost V 2 bases and J 4 bases, with 11 bases left between them. Germline V gene sequence: CDR1 LGHNT, CDR2 FRNRAP. The CDR3 has 15 amino acids. Written as DNA, the CDR3 is TGTGCTAGTGGTTTGCAGGGGCCGAGCACCGGGGAGCTGTTTTTT. Translation gives CASGLQGPSTGELFF.

The J gene is TRBJ2-2, the V gene TRBV19; D unclear. V was pared by 4 bases and J by 7 bases, with 4 bases between. This CDR3 region has 11 residues. CDR1 is LNHDA and CDR2 is SQIVND in the germline V gene (reference sequence). The CDR3: CASSTGGELFF. The DNA for the CDR3 is TGTGCCAGTAGTACCGGCGGGGAGCTGTTTTTT.

The chain joins TRBV3-1 (or the pseudogene TRBV3-2) to TRBJ2-3; possible D gene TRBD2, 6 bases. The length of the CDR3 is 14 residues. The germline V and J ends were trimmed by 10 bases and 1 base, with 15 bases remaining between them. Per germline, CDR1 LGHDT and CDR2 YNNKEL (reference sequence). CDR3 sequence reads: CATGLLAGTDTQYF. CDR3 nucleotide sequence: TGTGCCACCGGGCTCTTAGCGGGCACAGATACGCAGTATTTT.

This chain links TRBV2 with TRBJ1-1; tentative D call: TRBD1 (6 bases). Germline CDR1 is SNHLY and CDR2 is FYNNEI. This CDR3 is built from 14 residues. Deletions cut 7 bases from V and 0 bases from J, with 12 bases between. The CDR3 bases are TGTGCCAGCATTGGAGGACAGATGAACACTGAAGCTTTCTTT. This translates into CASIGGQMNTEAFF.

This sequence joins TRBV6-1 and TRBJ1-2; D remains unclear. The CDR3 consists of 12 residues. CDR1 and CDR2 from the germline V gene are MNHNS and SASEGT. Trimming removed 5 bases from V and 8 bases from J, with 12 bases in between. The CDR3 sequence is CASSTPGRGYTF. In DNA form, the CDR3 reads TGTGCCAGCAGTACTCCCGGTAGAGGCTACACCTTC.

V is TRBV18 and J is TRBJ1-5, with D perhaps matching TRBD1 (5 bases). The CDR3 sequence is 15 residues long. From germline, CDR1 is KGHSH and CDR2 LQKENI. Trimming removed 4 bases at V and 0 bases at J, with 10 bases between. DNA of the CDR3: TGTGCCAGCTCACTCGGGGCAGATAGCAATCAGCCCCAGCATTTT. Its translation: CASSLGADSNQPQHF.

The gene calls are TRBV6-1 and TRBJ1-5; 7 bases match TRBD1. After removal of 0 bases from V and 3 bases from J, the junction contained 5 bases not matched to a gene. CDR1 and CDR2 (germline): MNHNS, SASEGT. This CDR3 spans 16 amino acids. Here the CDR3 reads CASSEAKGAVNQPQHF. In DNA, the CDR3 is TGTGCCAGCAGTGAAGCAAAGGGGGCGGTCAATCAGCCCCAGCATTTT.

The CDR3: CATRHNPRNTEAFF. The CDR3 coding sequence is TGTGCCACCAGACACAATCCGAGGAACACTGAAGCTTTCTTT. The V and J genes are TRBV15 and TRBJ1-1; D gene uncertain. CDR1 and CDR2 (germline): LNHNV, YYDKDF (reference sequence). Trimming removed 6 bases from V and 1 base from J, with 12 bases in between. The CDR3 extends over 14 amino acids.

The chain links TRBV28 to TRBJ2-1; TRBD2 agrees at 11 bases. This CDR3 has 16 residues. V was clipped by 4 bases and J by 12 bases; unmatched bases: 14. Germline loops: CDR1 MDHEN, CDR2 SYDVKM. The CDR3 nucleotides are TGTGCCAGCAGTTCCTTTAGCGGGAGGGCGGAGATTCGGCAGTTCTTC. Protein product: CASSSFSGRAEIRQFF.

The chain uses TRBV2 and TRBJ2-7; 8 positions agree with TRBD1. J lost 0 bases, V lost 6 bases, and 7 bases had no gene match. This CDR3 is 15 amino acids long. The germline V gene has CDR1 SNHLY and CDR2 FYNNEI. The CDR3: CASRWDRPSSYEQYF. CDR3 coding DNA: TGTGCCAGCAGGTGGGACAGGCCTAGCTCCTACGAGCAGTACTTC.

The chain combines TRBV11-2 with TRBJ1-5, with D maybe TRBD1 (6 bases). Per the germline V gene, CDR1 is SGHAT and CDR2 is FQNNGV. This CDR3 comprises 15 residues. The V end was cut by 5 bases, the J end by 1 base, with 12 bases between. Here the CDR3 reads CASSVGQSSNQPQHF. CDR3 sequence (DNA): TGTGCCAGCAGCGTAGGACAGTCGAGCAATCAGCCCCAGCATTTT.

The V and J genes are TRBV7-2 and TRBJ1-1; D gene uncertain. The germline V gene has CDR1 SGHTA and CDR2 FQGNSA. The CDR3 is 13 amino acids. Trimming removed 4 bases from V and 0 bases from J, with 6 bases in between. The CDR3 spells CASSSVLNTEAFF. CDR3 DNA sequence: TGTGCCAGCAGCTCAGTCCTGAACACTGAAGCTTTCTTT.

The chain joins TRBV6-4 to TRBJ2-3, with TRBD2 matching over 13 bases. With 6 bases clipped from V and 2 bases from J, the junction kept 5 bases outside the gene matches. The CDR3 loop spans 16 amino acids. From germline, CDR1 is MRHNA and CDR2 SNTAGT. The chain's CDR3 is CASSKTSGGITDTQYF. The CDR3 DNA is TGTGCCAGCAGCAAGACTAGCGGGGGGATCACAGATACGCAGTATTTT.

The J gene is TRBJ2-3, the V gene TRBV27, with 8 bases lining up with TRBD1. Trimming at V came to 4 bases and at J to 1 base, leaving 4 bases not matched to a gene. CDR3 size: 15 residues. Germline V gene data show CDR1 as MNHEY and CDR2 as SMNVEV (reference sequence). CDR3 loop: CASSSTGGGTDTQYF. In nucleotides, the CDR3 is TGTGCCAGCAGTTCTACAGGGGGTGGCACAGATACGCAGTATTTT.

The V gene is TRBV5-1, the J gene TRBJ2-2, with 12 bases fitting TRBD2. This CDR3 comprises 16 residues. Germline V CDR1 and CDR2: SGHRS, YFSETQ. J was trimmed by 4 bases and V by 4 bases; bases with no gene match: 5. CDR3 DNA: TGCGCCAGCAGCGCAGGACTAGCGGGAATCACCGGGGAGCTGTTTTTT. As protein: CASSAGLAGITGELFF.

V usage is TRBV27 and J usage is TRBJ2-1, with 8 bases fitting TRBD2. CDR1 and CDR2 from the germline V gene are MNHEY and SMNVEV (reference sequence). V lost 6 bases to trimming and J lost 6 bases; unmatched junction nucleotides: 13. The CDR3 has 16 residues. In DNA, the CDR3 is TGTGCCAGCAGCCCACCGGGACTAGGTGAGGGCAATGAGCAGTTCTTC. Residues: CASSPPGLGEGNEQFF.